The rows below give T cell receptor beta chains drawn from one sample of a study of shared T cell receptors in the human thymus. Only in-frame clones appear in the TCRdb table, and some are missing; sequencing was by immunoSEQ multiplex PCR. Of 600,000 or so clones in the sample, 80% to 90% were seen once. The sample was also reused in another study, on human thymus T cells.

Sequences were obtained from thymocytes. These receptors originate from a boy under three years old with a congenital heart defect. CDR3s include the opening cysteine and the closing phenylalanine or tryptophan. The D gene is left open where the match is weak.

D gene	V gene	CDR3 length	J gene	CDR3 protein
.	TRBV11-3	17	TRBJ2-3	CASSLGSQGTHTDTQYF
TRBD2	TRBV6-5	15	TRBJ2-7	CASSKGTSGSYEQYF
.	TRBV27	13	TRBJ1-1	CASLAGMNTEAFF
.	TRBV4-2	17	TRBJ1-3	CASSQEFKGEAGNTIYF
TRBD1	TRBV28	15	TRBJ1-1	CASSFTTGRNTEAFF
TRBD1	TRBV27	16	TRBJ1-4	CASSLTGDRGDEKLFF
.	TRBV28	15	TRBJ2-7	CASSLDGQGRSEQYF
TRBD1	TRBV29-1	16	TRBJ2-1	CSVESFGQGAYNEQFF
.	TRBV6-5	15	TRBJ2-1	CASRLSPSSYNEQFF
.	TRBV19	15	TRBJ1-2	CASSPGHTLYDGYTF
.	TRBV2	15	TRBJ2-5	CASSAGGAPPETQYF
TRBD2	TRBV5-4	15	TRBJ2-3	CASSSGTSGADTQYF
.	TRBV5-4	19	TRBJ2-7	CASSLNRGPVPLISYEQYF
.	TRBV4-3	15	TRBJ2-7	CASSQTQGPSYEQYF
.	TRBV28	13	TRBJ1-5	CASSSTENQPQHF
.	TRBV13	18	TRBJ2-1	CASSCFQGSETPYNEQFF
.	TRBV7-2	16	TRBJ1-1	CASSLAQEGMNTEAFF
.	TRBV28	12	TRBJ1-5	CASSFPGRPQHF
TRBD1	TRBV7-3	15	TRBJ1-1	CASSLRTGRPTEAFF
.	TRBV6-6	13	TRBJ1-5	CASSWERNQPQHF
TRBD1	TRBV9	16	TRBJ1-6	CASSGRDREAGSPLHF
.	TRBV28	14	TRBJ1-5	CASSLRGSNQPQHF
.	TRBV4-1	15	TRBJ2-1	CASSQVPGLDNEQFF
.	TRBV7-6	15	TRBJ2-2	CASSVGGPLEGELFF
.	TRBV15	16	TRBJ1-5	CATSRGDQRGDQPQHF
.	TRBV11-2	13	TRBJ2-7	CASSLDPAYEQYF
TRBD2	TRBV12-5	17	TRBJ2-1	CASGTEPAGGSYNEQFF
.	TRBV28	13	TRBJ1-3	CAVAEMGPNAIYF
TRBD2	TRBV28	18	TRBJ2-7	CASSLKWLAGGISYEQYF